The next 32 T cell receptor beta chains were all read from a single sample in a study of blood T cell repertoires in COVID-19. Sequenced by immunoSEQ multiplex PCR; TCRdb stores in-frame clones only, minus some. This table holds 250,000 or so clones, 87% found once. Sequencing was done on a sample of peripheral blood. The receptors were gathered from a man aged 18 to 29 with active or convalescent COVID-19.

CDR3 sequence reads: CASSSGQQTYEQYF. CDR3 sequence (DNA): TGTGCCAGCAGCTCGGGACAGCAAACCTACGAGCAGTACTTC. The chain combines TRBV7-2 with TRBJ2-7, with 7 bases matching TRBD1. V shed 4 bases and J 2 bases; nucleotides not matched to a gene: 5. CDR3 length: 14 amino acids. Germline lookup yields CDR1 SGHTA and CDR2 FQGNSA.

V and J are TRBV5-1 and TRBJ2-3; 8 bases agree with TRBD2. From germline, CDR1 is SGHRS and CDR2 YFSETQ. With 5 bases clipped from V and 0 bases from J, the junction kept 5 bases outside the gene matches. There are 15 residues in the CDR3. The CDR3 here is CASRIAGLSTDTQYF. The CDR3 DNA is TGCGCCAGCAGAATAGCGGGGCTTAGCACAGATACGCAGTATTTT.

The CDR3 DNA follows: TGTGCCAGCAGCCCCTTGGCAGGACAGAGCACAGATACGCAGTATTTT. Translating it yields CASSPLAGQSTDTQYF. V is TRBV7-9 and J is TRBJ2-3; TRBD1 might be the D (6 bases). This CDR3 has 16 residues. V lost 5 bases and J lost 0, with 15 bases in between. Germline V lookup: CDR1 SEHNR, CDR2 FQNEAQ (reference sequence).

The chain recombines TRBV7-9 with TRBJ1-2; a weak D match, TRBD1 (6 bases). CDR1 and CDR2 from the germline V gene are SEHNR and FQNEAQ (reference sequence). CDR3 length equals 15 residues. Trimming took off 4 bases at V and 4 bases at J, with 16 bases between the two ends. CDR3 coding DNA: TGTGCCAGCAGCTCCCTAGGGGGGGCCTTCTATGGCTACACCTTC. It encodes CASSSLGGAFYGYTF. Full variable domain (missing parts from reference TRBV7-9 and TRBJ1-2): DTGVSQNPRHKITKRGQNVTFRCDPISEHNRLYWYRQTLGQGPEFLTYFQNEAQLEKSRLLSDRFSAERPKGSFSTLEIQRTEQGDSAMYLCASSSLGGAFYGYTFGSGTRLTVV.

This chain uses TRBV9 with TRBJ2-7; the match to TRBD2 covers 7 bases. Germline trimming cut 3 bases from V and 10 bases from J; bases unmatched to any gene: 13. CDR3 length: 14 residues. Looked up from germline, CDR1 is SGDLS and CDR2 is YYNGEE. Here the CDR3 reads CASSAPGLDSFQYF. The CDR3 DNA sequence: TGTGCCAGCAGCGCGCCCGGACTAGATAGTTTCCAGTACTTC.

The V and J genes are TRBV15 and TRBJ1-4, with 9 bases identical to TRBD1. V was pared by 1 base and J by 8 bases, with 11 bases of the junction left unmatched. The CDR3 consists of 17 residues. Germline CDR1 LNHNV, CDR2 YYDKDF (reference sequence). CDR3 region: CATSRARADRGGEKLFF. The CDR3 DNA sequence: TGTGCCACCAGCAGAGCGAGGGCGGACAGGGGCGGCGAAAAACTGTTTTTT.

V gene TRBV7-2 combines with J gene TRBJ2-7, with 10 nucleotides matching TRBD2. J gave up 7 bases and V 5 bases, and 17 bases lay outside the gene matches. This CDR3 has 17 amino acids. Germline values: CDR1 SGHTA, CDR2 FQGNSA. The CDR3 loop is CASSEAGGLAVSREQYF. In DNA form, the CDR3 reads TGTGCCAGCAGCGAAGCCGGTGGACTAGCGGTCTCCAGGGAGCAGTACTTC.

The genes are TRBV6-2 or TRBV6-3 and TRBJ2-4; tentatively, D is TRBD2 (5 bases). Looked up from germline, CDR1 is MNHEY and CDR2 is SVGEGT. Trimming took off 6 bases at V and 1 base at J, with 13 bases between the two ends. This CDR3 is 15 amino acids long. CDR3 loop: CASSDYSDAKNIQYF. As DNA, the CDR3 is TGTGCCAGCAGCGACTACTCCGATGCCAAAAACATTCAGTACTTC.

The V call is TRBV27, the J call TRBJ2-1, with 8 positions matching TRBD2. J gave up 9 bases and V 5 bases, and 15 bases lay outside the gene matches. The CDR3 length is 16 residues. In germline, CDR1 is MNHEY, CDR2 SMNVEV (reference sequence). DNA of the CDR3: TGTGCCAGCAGTCCACGGGGGGGGATACCTACAAGTGAGCAGTTCTTC. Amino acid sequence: CASSPRGGIPTSEQFF.

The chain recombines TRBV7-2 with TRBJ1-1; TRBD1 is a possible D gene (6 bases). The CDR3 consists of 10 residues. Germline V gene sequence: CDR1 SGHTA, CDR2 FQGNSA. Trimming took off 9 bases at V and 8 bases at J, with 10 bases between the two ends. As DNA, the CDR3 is TGTGCCAGAAACAGGGTGGAAGCTTTCTTT. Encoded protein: CARNRVEAFF.

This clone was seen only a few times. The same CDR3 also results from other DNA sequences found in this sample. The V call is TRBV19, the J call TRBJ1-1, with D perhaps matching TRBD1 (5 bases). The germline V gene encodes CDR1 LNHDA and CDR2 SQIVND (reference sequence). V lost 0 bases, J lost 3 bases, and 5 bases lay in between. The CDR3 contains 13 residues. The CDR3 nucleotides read TGTGCCAGTAGTATAGACAGGGACACTGAAGCTTTCTTT. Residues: CASSIDRDTEAFF.

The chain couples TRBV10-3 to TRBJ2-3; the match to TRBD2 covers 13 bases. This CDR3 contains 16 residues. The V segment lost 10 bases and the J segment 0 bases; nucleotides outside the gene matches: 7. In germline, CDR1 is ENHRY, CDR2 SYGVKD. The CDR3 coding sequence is TGTGCCACACGACTAGCGGGAGGCGGGAGCACAGATACGCAGTATTTT. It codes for CATRLAGGGSTDTQYF.

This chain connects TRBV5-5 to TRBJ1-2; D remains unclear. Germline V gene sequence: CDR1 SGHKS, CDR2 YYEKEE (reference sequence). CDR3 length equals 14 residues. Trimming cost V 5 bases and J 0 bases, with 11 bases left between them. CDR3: CASRSILANYGYTF. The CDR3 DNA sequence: TGTGCCAGCAGGTCTATCTTAGCTAACTATGGCTACACCTTC.

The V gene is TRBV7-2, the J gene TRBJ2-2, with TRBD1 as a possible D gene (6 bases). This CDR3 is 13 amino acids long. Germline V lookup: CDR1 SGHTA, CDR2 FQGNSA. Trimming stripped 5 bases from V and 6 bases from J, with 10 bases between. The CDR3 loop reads CASSTYRAGELFF. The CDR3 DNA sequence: TGTGCCAGCAGCACCTACAGGGCCGGGGAGCTGTTTTTT.

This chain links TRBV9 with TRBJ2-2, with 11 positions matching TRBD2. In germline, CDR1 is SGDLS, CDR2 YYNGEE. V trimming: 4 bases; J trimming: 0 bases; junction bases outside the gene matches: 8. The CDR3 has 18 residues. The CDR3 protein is CASSLTTSGETNTGELFF. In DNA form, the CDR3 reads TGTGCCAGCAGCCTTACGACTAGCGGGGAAACGAACACCGGGGAGCTGTTTTTT.

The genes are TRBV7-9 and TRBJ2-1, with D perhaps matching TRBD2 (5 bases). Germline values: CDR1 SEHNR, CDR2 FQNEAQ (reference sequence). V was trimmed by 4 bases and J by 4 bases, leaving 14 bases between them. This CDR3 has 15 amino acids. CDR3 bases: TGTGCCAGCAGCTCCCAGCGGATAGGATACAATGAGCAGTTCTTC. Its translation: CASSSQRIGYNEQFF.

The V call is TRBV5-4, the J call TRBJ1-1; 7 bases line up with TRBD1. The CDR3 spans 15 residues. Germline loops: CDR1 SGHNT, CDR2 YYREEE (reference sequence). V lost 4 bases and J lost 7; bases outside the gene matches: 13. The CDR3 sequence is CASSPRQGTPNEAFF. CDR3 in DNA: TGTGCCAGCAGCCCCCGACAGGGCACACCTAATGAAGCTTTCTTT.

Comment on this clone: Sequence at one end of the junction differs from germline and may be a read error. The CDR3 sequence is CASSRGRTSRRGAVF. CDR3 sequence (DNA): TGTGCCAGCAGCCGTGGACGGACAAGTAGGCGGGGAGCTGTTTTT. V gene TRBV6-2 or TRBV6-3 combines with J gene TRBJ2-2; D perhaps matches TRBD2 (6 bases). This CDR3 has 15 residues. Per the germline V gene, CDR1 is MNHEY and CDR2 is SVGEGT.

DNA for the CDR3: TGTGCCAGCAGCCCCCACCTGGACAGGGGCATACTAGGAGGCTACACCTTC. Its translation is CASSPHLDRGILGGYTF. The chain has TRBV7-3 and TRBJ1-2; 9 bases align to TRBD1. Germline V CDR1 and CDR2: SGHTA, FQGTGA. The ends lost 5 bases at V and 8 bases at J; junction bases unmatched: 18. The CDR3 totals 17 residues.

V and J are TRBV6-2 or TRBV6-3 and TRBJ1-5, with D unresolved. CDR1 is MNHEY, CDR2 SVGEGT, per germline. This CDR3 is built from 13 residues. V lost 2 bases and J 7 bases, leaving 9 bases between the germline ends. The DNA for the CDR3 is TGTGCCAGCAGTTACAGAGTACGCCAGCCCCAGCATTTT. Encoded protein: CASSYRVRQPQHF.

The CDR3 region has the DNA TGTGCCAGCAGCCCCCCGGGTGTGGGACTAGCGGGGGTAAGCAATGAGCAGTTCTTC. This gives the protein CASSPPGVGLAGVSNEQFF. The chain carries TRBV27 and TRBJ2-1; TRBD2 agrees at 14 bases. This CDR3 region has 19 residues. V shed 6 bases and J 6 bases; nucleotides not matched to a gene: 16. The germline gives CDR1 MNHEY, CDR2 SMNVEV (reference sequence).

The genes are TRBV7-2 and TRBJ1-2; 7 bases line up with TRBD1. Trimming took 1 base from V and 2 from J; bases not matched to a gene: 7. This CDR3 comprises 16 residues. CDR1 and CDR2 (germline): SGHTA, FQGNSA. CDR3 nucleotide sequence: TGTGCCAGCAGCTTAGTAAGAGGGGGCGCGAACTATGGCTACACCTTC. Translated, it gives CASSLVRGGANYGYTF.

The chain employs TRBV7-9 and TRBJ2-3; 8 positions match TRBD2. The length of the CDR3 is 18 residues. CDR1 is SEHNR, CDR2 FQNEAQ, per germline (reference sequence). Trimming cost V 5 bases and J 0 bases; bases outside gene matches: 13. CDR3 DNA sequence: TGTGCCAGCAGCCCCCTCACAGCGGGGGCCCCTAGCACAGATACGCAGTATTTT. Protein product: CASSPLTAGAPSTDTQYF.

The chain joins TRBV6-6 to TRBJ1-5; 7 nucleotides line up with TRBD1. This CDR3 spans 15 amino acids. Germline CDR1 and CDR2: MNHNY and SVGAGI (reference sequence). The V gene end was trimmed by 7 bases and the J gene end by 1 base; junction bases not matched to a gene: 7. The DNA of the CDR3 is TGTGCCAGCAATCCGGGACAGCTGAGCAATCAGCCCCAGCATTTT. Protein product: CASNPGQLSNQPQHF.

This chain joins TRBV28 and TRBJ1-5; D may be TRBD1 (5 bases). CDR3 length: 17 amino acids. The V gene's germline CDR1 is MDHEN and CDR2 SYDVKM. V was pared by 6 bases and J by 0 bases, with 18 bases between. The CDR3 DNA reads TGTGCCAGCAGACCTGCGGGGCTACCAAATAGCAATCAGCCCCAGCATTTT. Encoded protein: CASRPAGLPNSNQPQHF.

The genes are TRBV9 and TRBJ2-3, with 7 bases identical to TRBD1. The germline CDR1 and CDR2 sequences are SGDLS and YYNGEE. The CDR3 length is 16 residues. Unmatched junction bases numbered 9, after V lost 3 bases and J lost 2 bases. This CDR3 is CASSAGYRGHTDTQYF. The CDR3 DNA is TGTGCCAGCAGCGCGGGATACAGGGGCCACACAGATACGCAGTATTTT.

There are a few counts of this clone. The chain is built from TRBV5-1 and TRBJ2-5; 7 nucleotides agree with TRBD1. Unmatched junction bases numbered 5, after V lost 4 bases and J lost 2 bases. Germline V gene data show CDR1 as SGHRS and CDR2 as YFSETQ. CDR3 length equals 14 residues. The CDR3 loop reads CASSADREQETQYF. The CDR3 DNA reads TGCGCCAGCAGCGCCGACAGGGAGCAAGAGACCCAGTACTTC.

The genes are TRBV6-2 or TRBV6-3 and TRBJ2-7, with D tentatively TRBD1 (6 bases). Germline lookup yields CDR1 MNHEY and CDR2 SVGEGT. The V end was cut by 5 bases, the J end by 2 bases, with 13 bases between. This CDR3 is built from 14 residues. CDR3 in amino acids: CASSTAGVAYEQYF. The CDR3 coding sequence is TGTGCCAGCAGTACCGCAGGGGTTGCCTACGAGCAGTACTTC.

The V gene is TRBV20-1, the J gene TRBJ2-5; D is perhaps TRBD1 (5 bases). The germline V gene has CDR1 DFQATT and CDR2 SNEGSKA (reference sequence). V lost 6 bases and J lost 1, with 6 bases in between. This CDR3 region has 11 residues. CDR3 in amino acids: CSATVQETQYF. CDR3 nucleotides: TGCAGTGCGACAGTCCAAGAGACCCAGTACTTC.

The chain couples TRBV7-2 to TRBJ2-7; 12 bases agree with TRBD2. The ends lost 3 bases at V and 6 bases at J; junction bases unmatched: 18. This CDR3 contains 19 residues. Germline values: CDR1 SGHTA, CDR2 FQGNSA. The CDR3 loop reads CASSFALGGASGRDLEQYF. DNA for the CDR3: TGTGCCAGCAGCTTCGCACTGGGGGGGGCTAGCGGGAGGGATCTCGAGCAGTACTTC.

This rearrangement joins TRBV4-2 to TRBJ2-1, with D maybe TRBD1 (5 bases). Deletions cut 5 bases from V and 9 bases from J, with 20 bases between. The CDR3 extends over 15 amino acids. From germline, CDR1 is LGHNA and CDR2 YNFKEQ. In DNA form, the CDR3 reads TGTGCCAGCAGCAAGTCGTGGCAGGGTAAGGCTGAGCAGTTCTTC. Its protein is CASSKSWQGKAEQFF.

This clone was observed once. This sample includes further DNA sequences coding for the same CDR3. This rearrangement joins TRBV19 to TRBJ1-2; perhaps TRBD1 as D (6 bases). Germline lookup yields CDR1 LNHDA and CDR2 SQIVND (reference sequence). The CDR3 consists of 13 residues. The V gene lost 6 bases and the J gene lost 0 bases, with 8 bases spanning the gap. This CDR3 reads CASRDSPNYGYTF. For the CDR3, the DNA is TGTGCCAGTAGGGACAGTCCTAACTATGGCTACACCTTC. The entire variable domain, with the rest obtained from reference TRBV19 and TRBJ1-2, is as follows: DGGITQSPKYLFRKEGQNVTLSCEQNLNHDAMYWYRQDPGQGLRLIYYSQIVNDFQKGDIAEGYSVSREKKESFPLTVTSAQKNPTAFYLCASRDSPNYGYTFGSGTRLTVV.